This T cell receptor beta chain emerged from a study of blood T cell repertoires in COVID-19. The CDR3 length is 12 residues. CDR1 and CDR2 from the germline V gene are SNHLY and FYNNEI. Trimming removed 11 bases from V and 7 bases from J, with 14 bases in between. Clones were sequenced by immunoSEQ multiplex PCR, and TCRdb holds only the in-frame ones, with some missing. This table has a few hundred thousand clones, 86% appearing once. The origin of this receptor is a woman aged 25 to 39 who had been exposed to COVID-19. The source material was PBMCs or T cells enriched from blood (not recorded which). V and J are TRBV2 and TRBJ1-4; D possibly corresponds to TRBD1 (5 bases). The CDR3 DNA sequence: TGTGCCGCCAGGGCGGTTGGTGAAAAACTGTTTTTT. Protein: CAARAVGEKLFF.